Shown below are 13 T cell receptor beta chains from a single sample sequenced in a study of OX40 agonist ivuxolimab in advanced cancers. Sequencing used immunoSEQ multiplex PCR; TCRdb keeps in-frame clones, though not all of them. The table lists about 70,000 clones, roughly 85% of them singletons, with roughly 8.2% in the top ten. Here the sequenced sample was CD4+ or CD8+ T cells sorted from blood, taken in a trial of the OX40 agonist ivuxolimab. These receptors originate from an adult with an advanced solid tumor such as melanoma, head and neck, liver or kidney cancer.

This chain's CDR3 is CASSPRTGETGELFF. The CDR3 DNA reads as TGTGCCAGCAGCCCACGGACAGGGGAGACCGGGGAGCTGTTTTTT. The rearrangement links TRBV2 to TRBJ2-2, with 9 bases aligning to TRBD1. CDR1 SNHLY and CDR2 FYNNEI come from the germline V gene. This CDR3 is built from 15 residues. V was clipped by 6 bases and J by 5 bases; unmatched bases: 7.

The CDR3 region has the DNA TGTGCCAGCAGCCCGGCGACGGGGGGAGGTTACTCCGGGGAGCTGTTTTTT. This gives the protein CASSPATGGGYSGELFF. The chain is built from TRBV5-4 and TRBJ2-2; 7 nucleotides match TRBD2. The CDR3 has 17 amino acids. V lost 4 bases, J lost 6 bases, and 15 bases stayed unmatched. CDR1 is SGHNT, CDR2 YYREEE, per germline (reference sequence).

The chain recombines TRBV11-3 with TRBJ2-3; TRBD2 matches 12 bases. CDR3 length equals 19 residues. J was trimmed by 2 bases and V by 4 bases; bases with no gene match: 13. From germline, CDR1 is SGHNT and CDR2 YENEEA. As DNA, the CDR3 is TGTGCCAGCAGCTCAACGTCACTAGCGGGGGGAACCTTCACAGATACGCAGTATTTT. This sequence encodes CASSSTSLAGGTFTDTQYF. Full variable domain (outside the CDR3, taken from reference TRBV11-3 and TRBJ2-3): EAGVVQSPRYKIIEKKQPVAFWCNPISGHNTLYWYLQNLGQGPELLIRYENEEAVDDSQLPKDRFSAERLKGVDSTLKIQPAELGDSAVYLCASSSTSLAGGTFTDTQYFGPGTRLTVL.

The chain recombines TRBV10-3 with TRBJ1-3; D unresolved. The CDR3 covers 11 residues. With 4 bases removed from V and 8 bases from J, the gap between germline ends came to 6 bases. The germline gives CDR1 ENHRY, CDR2 SYGVKD. The CDR3 reads CAISARDTIYF. The CDR3 bases are TGTGCCATCAGTGCAAGGGACACCATATATTTT.

The CDR3 DNA follows: TGCGCCAGCAGCATACAGCGGGCAAACACCGGGGAGCTGTTTTTT. It specifies CASSIQRANTGELFF. The gene calls are TRBV5-1 and TRBJ2-2; possibly TRBD2 for D (6 bases). The length of the CDR3 is 15 residues. Germline CDR1 reads SGHRS; CDR2 reads YFSETQ. The ends were cut back, 4 bases at V and 2 bases at J, with 12 bases in the middle. Full variable domain (missing parts from reference TRBV5-1 and TRBJ2-2): KAGVTQTPRYLIKTRGQQVTLSCSPISGHRSVSWYQQTPGQGLQFLFEYFSETQRNKGNFPGRFSGRQFSNSRSEMNVSTLELGDSALYLCASSIQRANTGELFFGEGSRLTVL.

The J gene is TRBJ2-7, the V gene TRBV6-1, with D perhaps TRBD1 (5 bases). The V gene lost 7 bases and the J gene lost 2 bases, with 12 bases spanning the gap. Germline lookup yields CDR1 MNHNS and CDR2 SASEGT. CDR3 length equals 13 residues. DNA for the CDR3: TGTGCCAGCAAGGGGTACACAACCTACGAGCAGTACTTC. It specifies CASKGYTTYEQYF.

The chain has TRBV18 and TRBJ2-7; D tentatively reads TRBD1 or TRBD2 (5 bases each). CDR1 and CDR2 from the germline V gene are KGHSH and LQKENI. Trimming stripped 6 bases from V and 5 bases from J, with 20 bases between. There are 15 residues in the CDR3. The DNA for the CDR3 is TGTGCCAGCTCCGGGGTAGACAGTCCTCTCGACGAGCAGTACTTC. Translation: CASSGVDSPLDEQYF.

The chain couples TRBV5-6 to TRBJ2-3, with 10 bases that match TRBD1. V lost 3 bases and J lost 3; bases outside the gene matches: 4. CDR1 and CDR2 from the germline V gene are SGHDT and YYEEEE. The CDR3 totals 15 residues. The CDR3 here is CASSSRTGGTDTQYF. CDR3 coding DNA: TGTGCCAGCAGCTCCAGGACAGGGGGGACAGATACGCAGTATTTT.

The chain carries TRBV30 and TRBJ1-3; maybe TRBD1 (5 bases). This CDR3 is 11 amino acids long. Germline CDR1 is GTSNPN and CDR2 is SVGIG (reference sequence). Written as DNA, the CDR3 is TGTGCTCAGGGAGGAGGAAACACCATATATTTT. Its protein product is CAQGGGNTIYF.

The chain combines TRBV14 with TRBJ2-5; TRBD1 is a possible D gene (6 bases). Germline CDR1 reads SGHDN; CDR2 reads FVKESK. The CDR3 consists of 15 residues. Trimming left V 6 bases short and J 5 bases short, with 19 bases between. CDR3 protein: CASRLGGRESETQYF. The CDR3 DNA reads TGTGCCAGCAGGCTTGGGGGCAGGGAATCGGAGACCCAGTACTTC.

The chain combines TRBV5-4 with TRBJ2-5; D is possibly TRBD1 (6 bases). The CDR3 length is 13 residues. Germline V gene data show CDR1 as SGHNT and CDR2 as YYREEE (reference sequence). V lost 4 bases to trimming and J lost 3 bases, with 10 bases between them. The CDR3: CASSPRTEETQYF. Written as DNA, the CDR3 is TGTGCCAGCAGCCCGCGGACAGAAGAGACCCAGTACTTC.

The rearrangement joins TRBV7-2 to TRBJ2-7, with TRBD2 as a possible D gene (7 bases). In germline, CDR1 is SGHTA, CDR2 FQGNSA. This CDR3 spans 14 amino acids. Trimming removed 5 bases from V and 7 bases from J, with 18 bases in between. CDR3 loop: CASSPMGGAGEQYF. The CDR3 coding sequence is TGTGCCAGCAGCCCCATGGGGGGGGCGGGGGAGCAGTACTTC. Combining the CDR3 with reference TRBV7-2 and TRBJ2-7 gives the whole variable domain GAGVSQSPSNKVTEKGKDVELRCDPISGHTALYWYRQSLGQGLEFLIYFQGNSAPDKSGLPSDRFSAERTGGSVSTLTIQRTQQEDSAVYLCASSPMGGAGEQYFGPGTRLTVT.

This clone was observed a few times. This chain links TRBV5-1 with TRBJ1-4; 7 bases are a match to TRBD1. Per the germline V gene, CDR1 is SGHRS and CDR2 is YFSETQ. CDR3 length equals 16 residues. J gave up 2 bases and V 6 bases, and 10 bases lay outside the gene matches. CDR3 nucleotide sequence: TGCGCCAGCAAATCACTGTCCAGGGGGACTAATGAAAAACTGTTTTTT. Amino acids: CASKSLSRGTNEKLFF.